This is a list of T cell receptor beta chains from one sample in a study of shared clonotypes between healthy human individuals. The method was immunoSEQ multiplex PCR; TCRdb's version includes in-frame clones alone and lacks a portion of them. The sample has under 1 million clones, roughly 92% seen once. Sequencing was performed on naive CD8+ T cells sorted from blood. The receptor source for this set is a man in his thirties or forties in good health. Both conserved end residues are part of each CDR3. Fields, in order: J gene, clone size, V gene, D gene, CDR3 protein, CDR3 DNA. D genes are given only for firm matches. Clone sizes are given selectively: once, few, many, or a class where the clone is expanded.

TRBJ1-1,-,TRBV5-4,-,CASRAEAGEAFF,TGTGCCAGCAGGGCGGAGGCAGGGGAAGCTTTCTTT
TRBJ2-2,once,TRBV7-2,-,CASSLNRGGAGELFF,TGTGCCAGCAGCTTAAACAGGGGAGGGGCCGGGGAGCTGTTTTTT
TRBJ2-7,-,TRBV4-1,-,CASSQGQGSGDEQYF,TGCGCCAGCAGCCAAGGACAGGGCTCGGGGGACGAGCAGTACTTC
TRBJ2-7,-,TRBV7-2,-,CASSLAPGQGYEQYF,TGTGCCAGCAGCTTAGCTCCCGGCCAGGGCTACGAGCAGTACTTC
TRBJ2-5,once,TRBV15,-,CATSEPRVKVSETQYF,TGTGCCACCAGCGAGCCCCGGGTCAAAGTTTCGGAGACCCAGTACTTC
TRBJ2-2,-,TRBV14,-,CASSQFRRTGELFF,TGTGCCAGCAGCCAGTTTAGGCGCACCGGGGAGCTGTTTTTT
TRBJ1-2,once,TRBV5-4,-,CASSQLTDLTNYGYTF,TGTGCCAGCAGCCAACTGACAGACCTAACTAACTATGGCTACACCTTC
TRBJ2-7,-,TRBV10-3,TRBD2,CAISDGTSGRGSYEQYF,TGTGCCATCAGTGATGGGACTAGCGGGAGAGGCTCCTACGAGCAGTACTTC
TRBJ2-1,-,TRBV27,-,CASSARWTAYYNEQFF,TGTGCCAGCAGTGCCCGGTGGACAGCGTATTACAATGAGCAGTTCTTC
TRBJ1-1,-,TRBV27,-,CASGWVTEAFF,TGTGCCAGCGGGTGGGTCACTGAAGCTTTCTTT
TRBJ2-1,-,TRBV2,TRBD1,CASSLTLETGNRVRINEQFF,TGTGCCAGCAGCCTTACTCTTGAGACAGGGAATCGTGTCCGGATCAATGAGCAGTTCTTC
TRBJ2-7,-,TRBV14,TRBD1,CASRQAGTGYYEQYF,TGTGCCAGCAGGCAAGCCGGGACAGGTTACTACGAGCAGTACTTC
TRBJ2-7,-,TRBV7-9,-,CASSSKDGPYEQYF,TGTGCCAGCAGCTCGAAGGACGGTCCCTACGAGCAGTACTTC
TRBJ2-1,-,TRBV5-1,-,CASSLTGHGNEQFF,TGCGCCAGCAGCTTGACCGGACACGGGAATGAGCAGTTCTTC
TRBJ2-1,-,TRBV19,TRBD2,CASTISGSGNEQFF,TGTGCCAGTACTATTAGCGGGAGCGGAAATGAGCAGTTCTTC
TRBJ2-1,-,TRBV27,-,CASRLQAPNEQFF,TGTGCCAGCAGATTACAGGCGCCCAATGAGCAGTTCTTC
TRBJ2-7,-,TRBV11-1,-,CASSLESTAGYEQYF,TGTGCCAGCAGCTTAGAGTCGACGGCGGGCTACGAGCAGTACTTC
TRBJ2-7,-,TRBV28,TRBD2,CASSTTGLAEYEQYF,TGTGCCAGCAGTACGACGGGACTAGCGGAATACGAGCAGTACTTC
TRBJ2-7,-,TRBV29-1,-,CSVHPGTPYEQYF,TGCAGCGTTCATCCCGGGACACCCTACGAGCAGTACTTC
TRBJ2-7,-,TRBV5-1,TRBD2,CASSLIPGTSGSEQYF,TGCGCCAGCAGCTTGATTCCCGGGACTAGCGGGTCCGAGCAGTACTTC
TRBJ1-2,-,TRBV27,-,CASSDTGSLYGYTF,TGTGCCAGCAGCGACACGGGGAGCCTCTATGGCTACACCTTC
TRBJ2-1,-,TRBV11-2,-,CASSLGGEQFF,TGTGCCAGCAGCCTTGGAGGGGAGCAGTTCTTC
TRBJ2-4,-,TRBV4-3,-,CASSQRGAKNIQYF,TGCGCCAGCAGCCAACGAGGAGCCAAAAACATTCAGTACTTC
TRBJ2-3,-,TRBV19,TRBD2,CASSIVASGHTDTQYF,TGTGCCAGTAGTATAGTGGCTAGCGGGCATACAGATACGCAGTATTTT
TRBJ2-4,-,TRBV29-1,-,CSVDVGLAKNIQYF,TGCAGCGTTGATGTCGGCCTAGCCAAAAACATTCAGTACTTC
TRBJ2-7,-,TRBV5-5,-,CASREAFTSYEQYF,TGTGCCAGCAGGGAAGCGTTCACCTCCTACGAGCAGTACTTC
TRBJ1-1,-,TRBV5-6,TRBD1,CASSPGQLTEAFF,TGTGCCAGCAGCCCGGGACAGCTCACTGAAGCTTTCTTT
TRBJ2-1,-,TRBV6-5,TRBD2,CASSYSVAGPNEQFF,TGTGCCAGCAGTTACTCGGTAGCGGGACCCAATGAGCAGTTCTTC
TRBJ1-3,-,TRBV9,-,CASSTASRGTGNTIYF,TGTGCCAGCAGCACAGCATCCCGGGGAACTGGAAACACCATATATTTT
TRBJ2-5,-,TRBV18,-,CASSPGSRRFDETQYF,TGTGCCAGCTCACCAGGGTCCCGTCGTTTCGACGAGACCCAGTACTTC
TRBJ2-7,-,TRBV21-1,-,CASSTFWGPSYEQYF,TGTGCCAGCAGCACCTTTTGGGGACCTTCTTACGAGCAGTACTTC
TRBJ2-3,-,TRBV5-1,-,CASSSAGSRTDTQYF,TGCGCCAGCAGCTCGGCAGGATCACGCACAGATACGCAGTATTTT
TRBJ2-7,-,TRBV4-3,TRBD2,CASSQGTSGTYEQYF,TGCGCCAGCAGCCAAGGGACTAGCGGAACCTACGAGCAGTACTTC
TRBJ1-2,-,TRBV6-6,-,CASSSRIGGYTF,TGTGCCAGCAGTTCCAGGATAGGCGGCTACACCTTC
TRBJ2-7,-,TRBV15,-,CATSRGRTANYEQYF,TGTGCCACCAGCAGAGGCCGGACAGCCAACTACGAGCAGTACTTC
TRBJ1-1,-,TRBV28,-,CASHPFGGQAFF,TGTGCCAGTCACCCCTTTGGGGGCCAAGCTTTCTTT
TRBJ1-1,-,TRBV7-4,TRBD1,CASSSPGQEELLNTEAFF,TGTGCCAGCAGCTCACCGGGACAGGAGGAGCTATTGAACACTGAAGCTTTCTTT
TRBJ2-2,-,TRBV2,-,CASSRTRQGGATGELFF,TGTGCCAGCAGTCGCACAAGACAGGGAGGGGCCACCGGGGAGCTGTTTTTT
TRBJ1-2,-,TRBV6-6,-,CASRNLQGLLGYGYTF,TGTGCCAGCAGGAATCTTCAGGGATTACTAGGGTATGGCTACACCTTC
TRBJ2-7,-,TRBV27,-,CASSFGGREQYF,TGTGCCAGCAGTTTTGGGGGTCGGGAGCAGTACTTC